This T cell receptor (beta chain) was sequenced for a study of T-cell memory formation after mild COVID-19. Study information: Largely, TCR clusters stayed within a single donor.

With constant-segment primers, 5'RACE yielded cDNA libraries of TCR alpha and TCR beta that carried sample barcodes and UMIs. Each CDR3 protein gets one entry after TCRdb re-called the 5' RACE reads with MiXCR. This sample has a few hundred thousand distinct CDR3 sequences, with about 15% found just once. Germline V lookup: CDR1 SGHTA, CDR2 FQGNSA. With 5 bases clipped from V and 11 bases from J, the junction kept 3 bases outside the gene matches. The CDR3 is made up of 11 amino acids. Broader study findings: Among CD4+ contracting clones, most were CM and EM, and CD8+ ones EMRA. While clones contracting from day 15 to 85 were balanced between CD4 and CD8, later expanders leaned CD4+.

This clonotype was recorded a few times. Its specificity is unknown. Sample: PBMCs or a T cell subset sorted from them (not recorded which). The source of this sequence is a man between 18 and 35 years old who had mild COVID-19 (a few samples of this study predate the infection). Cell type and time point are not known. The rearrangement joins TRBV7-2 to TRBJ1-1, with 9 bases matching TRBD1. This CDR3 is CASSGDRAAFF. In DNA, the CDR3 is TGTGCCAGCAGCGGGGACAGGGCCGCTTTCTTT.